This TCR beta chain was identified in a study of blood T cell repertoires in COVID-19. Study-level background: Some COVID-19 samples were acute and others convalescent; all came from the United States, Italy and Spain.

Sequencing used immunoSEQ multiplex PCR; TCRdb keeps in-frame clones, though not all of them. Of under 300,000 clones in the sample, about four fifths are singletons; the top ten hold roughly 10%. Sequenced sample: peripheral blood. The clonotype comes from a woman aged 50 to 60 who had recovered from COVID-19.

The chain's CDR3 is CATSRDGREWANEQFF. For the CDR3, the DNA is TGTGCCACCAGCAGAGATGGGAGGGAGTGGGCCAATGAGCAGTTCTTC. The gene calls are TRBV15 and TRBJ2-1; 7 bases fit TRBD2. This CDR3 contains 16 residues. The J segment lost 6 bases and the V segment lost 0 bases, leaving 8 bases of the junction unmatched. Germline CDR1 is LNHNV and CDR2 is YYDKDF (reference sequence).